This T cell receptor (beta chain) derives from a study of blood T cell repertoires in COVID-19. Study details: Both acute and convalescent COVID-19 samples were obtained from the United States, Italy and Spain.

The germline CDR1 and CDR2 sequences are MDHEN and SYDVKM. The CDR3 length is 16 residues. V was pared by 3 bases and J by 5 bases, with 16 bases between. TCRdb's table, derived via immunoSEQ multiplex PCR, lists solely in-frame clones and lacks some. The sample holds some 290,000 clones; 85% to 90% are singletons and the top ten take approximately 2.9%. The sequenced sample was peripheral blood. This sequence was found in a woman in her twenties or thirties with COVID-19, enrolled during active disease. The chain combines TRBV28 with TRBJ1-4; perhaps TRBD1 as D (5 bases). CDR3 DNA: TGTGCCAGCAGTTTGGGTCAGGGAAATCCCAATGAAAAACTGTTTTTT. Translation gives CASSLGQGNPNEKLFF.